This T cell receptor beta chain was sequenced in a study of identical twins. In TCRdb, the 5' RACE reads were re-called with MiXCR into one record per CDR3 protein. The sample yields 1.5 million to 2 million distinct CDR3 sequences, about 30% seen once. The CDR3 runs to 13 residues. Trimming pared 7 bases from V and 7 bases from J, leaving 16 bases between. Germline V gives CDR1 MGHDK, CDR2 SYGVNS. In its sample, this clonotype was seen a few times. This TCR was sampled from a newborn girl in good health. The sequenced material came from cord blood. The chain recombines TRBV25-1 with TRBJ1-2; D might be TRBD1 (5 bases). The DNA of the CDR3 is TGTGCCAGCACCCCTTGGAAGGGGTCTGGCTACACCTTC. Protein: CASTPWKGSGYTF.